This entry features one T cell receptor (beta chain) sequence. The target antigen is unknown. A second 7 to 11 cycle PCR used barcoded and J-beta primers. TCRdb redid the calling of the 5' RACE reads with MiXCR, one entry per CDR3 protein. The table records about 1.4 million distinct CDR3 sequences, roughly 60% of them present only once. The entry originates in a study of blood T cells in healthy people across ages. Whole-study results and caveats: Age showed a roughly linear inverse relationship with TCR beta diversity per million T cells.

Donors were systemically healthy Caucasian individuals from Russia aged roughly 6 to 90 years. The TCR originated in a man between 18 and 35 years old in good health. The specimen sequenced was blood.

This CDR3 reads CASSQDPPGATTDTQYF. The CDR3 DNA sequence: TGCGCCAGCAGCCAAGATCCCCCGGGGGCAACCACAGATACGCAGTATTTT. The rearrangement joins TRBV4-3 to TRBJ2-3; D is tentatively TRBD1 or TRBD2 (6 bases each). V lost 0 bases to trimming and J lost 2 bases, with 15 bases between them. The V gene's germline CDR1 is LGHNA and CDR2 YSLEER. There are 17 residues in the CDR3.